One and the same sample provided the 21 T cell receptor beta chains below, sequenced in a study of cytomegalovirus exposure and HLA in healthy donors. Profiled with immunoSEQ multiplex PCR; TCRdb holds only in-frame clones, not every one. The data hold 180,000 or so clones, with around 87% observed a single time. Source material: PBMCs. These receptors originate from a woman aged 30 to 39 in good health and CMV-seronegative.

This sequence joins TRBV5-1 and TRBJ1-1; no clear D gene. V lost 4 bases and J 3 bases, leaving 13 bases between the germline ends. Germline lookup yields CDR1 SGHRS and CDR2 YFSETQ. The CDR3 spans 14 residues. CDR3 DNA sequence: TGCGCCAGCAGCCCAGGAGGTGGATACACTGAAGCTTTCTTT. It encodes CASSPGGGYTEAFF.

The V and J genes are TRBV12-5 and TRBJ2-7, with 11 bases identical to TRBD1. J lost 3 bases, V lost 7 bases, and 8 bases had no gene match. CDR1 and CDR2 (germline): LGHNT, FRNRAP. The CDR3 spans 15 residues. The CDR3: CASAPGQGVVYEQYF. The CDR3 DNA sequence: TGTGCTAGTGCCCCGGGACAGGGGGTCGTCTACGAGCAGTACTTC.

V and J are TRBV6-1 and TRBJ1-5; no reliable D call. Germline V lookup: CDR1 MNHNS, CDR2 SASEGT. CDR3 length equals 14 residues. Trimming shortened V by 7 bases and J by 3 bases, and 13 bases separated the two germline ends. The CDR3 spells CASNLRGFNQPQHF. CDR3 bases: TGTGCCAGCAATCTACGGGGATTCAATCAGCCCCAGCATTTT.

The gene calls are TRBV28 and TRBJ1-2, with 11 bases aligning to TRBD1. J was trimmed by 5 bases and V by 8 bases; bases with no gene match: 1. CDR1 is MDHEN and CDR2 is SYDVKM in the germline V gene. The CDR3 sequence is 12 residues long. CDR3 DNA: TGTGCCAGCGGACAGGGGGCGTATGGCTACACCTTC. This gives the protein CASGQGAYGYTF.

The rearrangement links TRBV4-3 to TRBJ2-5, with TRBD2 matching over 11 bases. The length of the CDR3 is 19 residues. The trim removed 0 bases at V and 0 bases at J, leaving 9 bases unmatched. Germline values: CDR1 LGHNA, CDR2 YSLEER. The CDR3 region has the DNA TGCGCCAGCAGCCAAGATTGGGCCCCTAGCGGGGGGTACCAAGAGACCCAGTACTTC. Its translation is CASSQDWAPSGGYQETQYF.

The V call is TRBV19, the J call TRBJ2-7, with 9 bases that match TRBD1. Germline loops: CDR1 LNHDA, CDR2 SQIVND (reference sequence). V was pared by 3 bases and J by 9 bases, with 9 bases of the junction left unmatched. CDR3 length equals 14 residues. CDR3 coding DNA: TGTGCCAGTAGTATCAGGGGACAGGGTAACGGGCAGTACTTC. This codes for CASSIRGQGNGQYF.

CDR3 region: CAIRPTGEAFEQYF. The CDR3 coding sequence is TGTGCCATCAGACCGACAGGGGAGGCCTTCGAGCAGTACTTC. The rearrangement links TRBV10-3 to TRBJ2-7, with 8 bases identical to TRBD1. The germline gives CDR1 ENHRY, CDR2 SYGVKD. The CDR3 has 14 amino acids. With V trimmed by 6 bases and J by 6 bases, 10 bases remained unmatched.

The chain joins TRBV2 to TRBJ2-1; the D gene is possibly TRBD2 (5 bases). V was trimmed by 7 bases and J by 4 bases, leaving 17 bases between them. Germline lookup yields CDR1 SNHLY and CDR2 FYNNEI. This CDR3 has 15 amino acids. The CDR3 sequence: CASNGGSLAYNEQFF. In DNA form, the CDR3 reads TGTGCCAGCAATGGAGGATCCTTGGCGTACAATGAGCAGTTCTTC.

The V call is TRBV6-1, the J call TRBJ1-6; D ambiguous. Trimming left V 6 bases short and J 4 bases short, with 13 bases between. The length of the CDR3 is 15 residues. CDR1 and CDR2 (germline): MNHNS, SASEGT. CDR3 DNA: TGTGCCAGCAGCCGCTTTATGAGATATAATTCACCCCTCCACTTT. It codes for CASSRFMRYNSPLHF.

The chain is built from TRBV7-9 and TRBJ1-4; weak D call: TRBD1 (6 bases). Trimming pared 5 bases from V and 0 bases from J, leaving 13 bases between. This CDR3 region has 16 residues. CDR1 and CDR2 (germline): SEHNR, FQNEAQ (reference sequence). In DNA form, the CDR3 reads TGTGCCAGCAGCCAAGGACAGTTTGCAACTAATGAAAAACTGTTTTTT. Amino acid sequence: CASSQGQFATNEKLFF.

The genes are TRBV6-6 and TRBJ1-1, with 7 bases that match TRBD1. The CDR3 is 15 residues long. The V gene end was trimmed by 0 bases and the J gene end by 0 bases; junction bases not matched to a gene: 1. The V gene's germline CDR1 is MNHNY and CDR2 SVGAGI (reference sequence). The CDR3 nucleotides are TGTGCCAGCAGTTACTCGGACAGGTTGAACACTGAAGCTTTCTTT. Protein: CASSYSDRLNTEAFF.

V usage is TRBV6-1 and J usage is TRBJ2-2; the D is unclear. Per the germline V gene, CDR1 is MNHNS and CDR2 is SASEGT. Trimming removed 0 bases at V and 7 bases at J, with 12 bases between. This CDR3 spans 15 amino acids. DNA of the CDR3: TGTGCCAGCAGTGAAGCTGTTTTTTTATACGGGGAGCTGTTTTTT. Translating gives CASSEAVFLYGELFF.

The V call is TRBV4-1, the J call TRBJ1-1; D might be TRBD1 (6 bases). Germline V gene data show CDR1 as MGHRA and CDR2 as YSYEKL. This CDR3 comprises 13 residues. V dropped 1 base and J dropped 6 bases, with 9 bases sitting between them. Written as DNA, the CDR3 is TGCGCCAGCAGCCAAGGCAGGGGCCCTGAAGCTTTCTTT. It yields the protein CASSQGRGPEAFF.

V and J are TRBV23-1 and TRBJ1-1; 11 nucleotides agree with TRBD1. TRBV23-1 is known as an ORF, though its function is uncertain. The trim removed 4 bases at V and 0 bases at J, leaving 13 bases unmatched. This CDR3 comprises 19 residues. The CDR3 region has the DNA TGCGCCAGCAGTCTCCGCCACCCCGGGACAGGGGGAGTGAACACTGAAGCTTTCTTT. Translation gives CASSLRHPGTGGVNTEAFF.

The chain is built from TRBV18 and TRBJ1-1, with D possibly being TRBD1 (5 bases). Germline V gene sequence: CDR1 KGHSH, CDR2 LQKENI. This CDR3 contains 15 residues. Between the trimmed V and J ends, which lost 0 bases and 4 bases, there was a span of 12 bases. As DNA, the CDR3 is TGTGCCAGCTCACCACCGTCCAGGGCCCCCACTGAAGCTTTCTTT. Its translation is CASSPPSRAPTEAFF.

Details on this clone: The junction shows a germline mismatch at one end, possibly a read error. The J gene is TRBJ2-1, the V gene TRBV6-1; D perhaps matches TRBD1 (8 bases). The germline V gene encodes CDR1 MNHNS and CDR2 SASEGT. The CDR3 has 18 amino acids. DNA of the CDR3: TGTGCCAGCGGTGAAACGACAGGGGAGGGGAGCTCCTACAATGAGCAGTTCTTC. It encodes CASGETTGEGSSYNEQFF.

This chain uses TRBV15 with TRBJ1-3; unclear D gene. This CDR3 contains 14 residues. Germline CDR1 LNHNV, CDR2 YYDKDF (reference sequence). Trimming took 1 base from V and 1 from J, leaving 5 bases between them. For the CDR3, the DNA is TGTGCCACCAGCAGAGCACAGTCTGGAAACACCATATATTTT. Its protein is CATSRAQSGNTIYF.

The sample holds one count of this clone. This rearrangement joins TRBV4-3 to TRBJ2-3, with a possible D match to TRBD1 (5 bases). The CDR3 runs to 14 residues. Deletions cut 0 bases from V and 3 bases from J, with 7 bases between. CDR1 and CDR2 (germline): LGHNA, YSLEER. The CDR3 nucleotides are TGCGCCAGCAGCCAAGATAGGACAACAGATACGCAGTATTTT. This codes for CASSQDRTTDTQYF.

The chain carries TRBV2 and TRBJ2-2, with D possibly being TRBD2 (7 bases). Germline CDR1 and CDR2: SNHLY and FYNNEI. The CDR3 consists of 16 residues. Trimming removed 4 bases from V and 5 bases from J, with 17 bases in between. CDR3 region: CASSGNREGETGELFF. The DNA of the CDR3 is TGTGCCAGCAGTGGAAACAGGGAGGGGGAAACCGGGGAGCTGTTTTTT.

This chain joins TRBV27 and TRBJ1-6; no firm D call. Trimming removed 5 bases from V and 7 bases from J, with 6 bases in between. The CDR3 extends over 12 amino acids. CDR1 is MNHEY, CDR2 SMNVEV, per germline (reference sequence). The chain's CDR3 is CASSQINSPLHF. The CDR3 DNA follows: TGTGCCAGCAGTCAGATCAATTCACCCCTCCACTTT.

This clone was picked up one time. The genes are TRBV5-6 and TRBJ2-2, with 10 bases matching TRBD1. The junction had 8 bases not matched to a gene; V was cut back by 4 bases and J by 5 bases. This CDR3 is 16 amino acids long. The germline CDR1 and CDR2 sequences are SGHDT and YYEEEE. In nucleotides, the CDR3 is TGTGCCAGCAGCCTAGACAGGGGGCAGGGGACCGGGGAGCTGTTTTTT. Protein: CASSLDRGQGTGELFF.